Listed below are T cell receptor beta chains from one sample, sequenced in a study of technical replicates of blood from a few donors. Sequencing used immunoSEQ multiplex PCR; TCRdb keeps in-frame clones, though not all of them. The sample contains about 88,000 clones, about 90% of which appear only once. Sequenced: T cells isolated from PBMCs. These receptors originate from a human donor in good health. Each CDR3 is given with its conserved first and last residue. The order of the fields is V gene, J gene, D gene, clone size, CDR3 protein, CDR3 DNA. The D gene is left open where the match is weak. The size of a clone is reported for some rows only, either as once, few or many, or as a class for expanded clones.

v_gene: TRBV11-3; j_gene: TRBJ2-1; d_gene: -; abundance: -; CDR3aa: CASSPLGTSYNEQFF; CDR3nt: TGTGCCAGCAGCCCACTCGGGACTTCATACAATGAGCAGTTCTTC
v_gene: TRBV6-5; j_gene: TRBJ2-7; d_gene: TRBD2; abundance: -; CDR3aa: CASSYNWGGYEQYF; CDR3nt: TGTGCCAGCAGTTATAATTGGGGGGGCTACGAGCAGTACTTC
v_gene: TRBV5-1; j_gene: TRBJ2-7; d_gene: -; abundance: -; CDR3aa: CASSFGPGMTYEQYF; CDR3nt: TGCGCCAGCAGTTTTGGGCCAGGAATGACCTACGAGCAGTACTTC
v_gene: TRBV29-1; j_gene: TRBJ2-7; d_gene: -; abundance: -; CDR3aa: CSAQPLGLDGASGYEQYF; CDR3nt: TGCAGCGCTCAACCCTTGGGGTTGGACGGAGCGAGCGGCTACGAGCAGTACTTC
v_gene: TRBV18; j_gene: TRBJ2-7; d_gene: TRBD1; abundance: -; CDR3aa: CASSPKGVGTGQEQYF; CDR3nt: TGTGCCAGCTCACCCAAAGGGGTCGGGACAGGGCAAGAGCAGTACTTC
v_gene: TRBV5-8; j_gene: TRBJ2-1; d_gene: TRBD1; abundance: -; CDR3aa: CASSSGPGTGTHNEQFF; CDR3nt: TGTGCCAGCAGCTCGGGCCCCGGGACAGGGACCCACAATGAGCAGTTCTTC
v_gene: TRBV28; j_gene: TRBJ1-1; d_gene: -; abundance: -; CDR3aa: CASRSPATEAFF; CDR3nt: TGTGCCAGCAGGTCTCCAGCGACTGAAGCTTTCTTT
v_gene: TRBV19; j_gene: TRBJ1-2; d_gene: -; abundance: -; CDR3aa: CASSIYPADYGYTF; CDR3nt: TGTGCCAGTAGTATCTATCCTGCGGACTATGGCTACACCTTC
v_gene: TRBV28; j_gene: TRBJ2-1; d_gene: -; abundance: -; CDR3aa: CASSFSAASSYNEQFF; CDR3nt: TGTGCCAGCAGTTTCTCTGCGGCGAGCTCCTACAATGAGCAGTTCTTC
v_gene: TRBV7-9; j_gene: TRBJ2-7; d_gene: -; abundance: -; CDR3aa: CASSYPTDTLYEQYF; CDR3nt: TGTGCCAGCAGCTACCCCACCGACACGCTCTACGAGCAGTACTTC
v_gene: TRBV7-9; j_gene: TRBJ2-4; d_gene: -; abundance: -; CDR3aa: CASSPSEGLAKNIQYF; CDR3nt: TGTGCCAGCAGCCCGTCCGAGGGTTTAGCCAAAAACATTCAGTACTTC
v_gene: TRBV7-9; j_gene: TRBJ1-5; d_gene: -; abundance: few; CDR3aa: CASSRTGPQHF; CDR3nt: TGTGCCAGCAGCAGAACAGGGCCCCAGCATTTT
v_gene: TRBV6-5; j_gene: TRBJ2-7; d_gene: TRBD1; abundance: -; CDR3aa: CASSWDSGYEQYF; CDR3nt: TGTGCCAGCAGTTGGGACAGCGGCTACGAGCAGTACTTC
v_gene: TRBV4-1; j_gene: TRBJ2-1; d_gene: TRBD2; abundance: -; CDR3aa: CASSQDASGEGPYNEQFF; CDR3nt: TGCGCCAGCAGCCAAGACGCTAGCGGGGAGGGGCCCTACAATGAGCAGTTCTTC
v_gene: TRBV6-5; j_gene: TRBJ1-5; d_gene: -; abundance: -; CDR3aa: CASRRARDTDQPQHF; CDR3nt: TGTGCCAGCAGACGAGCAAGGGACACAGATCAGCCCCAGCATTTT
v_gene: TRBV4-1; j_gene: TRBJ2-1; d_gene: TRBD2; abundance: -; CDR3aa: CASSRELAGDYNEQFF; CDR3nt: TGCGCCAGCAGCCGAGAACTAGCGGGGGACTACAATGAGCAGTTCTTC
v_gene: TRBV5-1; j_gene: TRBJ1-1; d_gene: -; abundance: -; CDR3aa: CASSLVPGGGTEAFF; CDR3nt: TGCGCCAGCAGCTTGGTTCCGGGAGGGGGAACTGAAGCTTTCTTT
v_gene: TRBV27; j_gene: TRBJ2-1; d_gene: TRBD2; abundance: -; CDR3aa: CASSLGTSHNNEQFF; CDR3nt: TGTGCCAGCAGTTTGGGGACTAGTCACAACAATGAGCAGTTCTTC
v_gene: TRBV9; j_gene: TRBJ2-1; d_gene: TRBD1; abundance: -; CDR3aa: CASSPRTGSSYNEQFF; CDR3nt: TGTGCCAGCAGCCCCCGGACAGGGAGCTCCTACAATGAGCAGTTCTTC
v_gene: TRBV11-3; j_gene: TRBJ1-1; d_gene: -; abundance: -; CDR3aa: CASSLVDTGEAFF; CDR3nt: TGTGCCAGCAGCTTAGTGGACACCGGTGAAGCTTTCTTT
v_gene: TRBV4-1; j_gene: TRBJ1-2; d_gene: -; abundance: -; CDR3aa: CASSQVIFTDRGSGYTF; CDR3nt: TGCGCCAGCAGCCAAGTTATCTTTACAGACAGAGGCTCTGGCTACACCTTC
v_gene: TRBV11-2; j_gene: TRBJ2-3; d_gene: TRBD2; abundance: -; CDR3aa: CASSFGLAETDTQYF; CDR3nt: TGTGCCAGCAGCTTCGGACTAGCAGAAACAGATACGCAGTATTTT
v_gene: TRBV4-2; j_gene: TRBJ2-3; d_gene: TRBD2; abundance: once; CDR3aa: CASSQALAGGTDTQYF; CDR3nt: TGTGCCAGCAGCCAAGCTCTAGCGGGGGGCACAGATACGCAGTATTTT
v_gene: TRBV6-5; j_gene: TRBJ2-7; d_gene: -; abundance: -; CDR3aa: CASSYKSSYEQYF; CDR3nt: TGTGCCAGCAGTTACAAGAGCTCCTACGAGCAGTACTTC
v_gene: TRBV28; j_gene: TRBJ2-5; d_gene: TRBD2; abundance: -; CDR3aa: CASSPLAGGPGETQYF; CDR3nt: TGTGCCAGCAGTCCACTAGCGGGAGGTCCGGGGGAGACCCAGTACTTC